The 26 T cell receptor beta chains below were found in one sample sequenced in a study of monozygotic twins with inflammatory bowel disease. Following a re-call of the 5' RACE reads, TCRdb has one entry per CDR3 protein and lacks DNA. The sample data list 330,000 or so distinct CDR3 sequences. The source material was blood. Source of these receptors: a human donor with ulcerative colitis or Crohn's disease, or a healthy co-twin of an affected twin (not recorded which).

The J gene is TRBJ1-2, the V gene TRBV18. The CDR3 runs to 14 residues. The germline V gene has CDR1 KGHSH and CDR2 LQKENI. CDR3 protein: CASSPAGGNYGYTF.

The V and J genes are TRBV7-2 and TRBJ2-3; there is no DNA to check the TCRdb D call of TRBD1. CDR1 SGHTA and CDR2 FQGNSA come from the germline V gene. The CDR3 has 16 residues. The CDR3: CASSLGWGAVTDTQYF.

V gene TRBV24-1 combines with J gene TRBJ2-2; TCRdb indicates TRBD1, and absent DNA this call remains unverified. The germline gives CDR1 KGHDR, CDR2 SFDVKD. The CDR3 runs to 15 residues. This CDR3 is CATSDRGVNTGELFF.

The chain employs TRBV4-1 and TRBJ1-1; TCRdb reports TRBD1, a call that lacks DNA to check it against. The CDR3 is 15 residues long. In germline, CDR1 is MGHRA, CDR2 YSYEKL. The CDR3 spells CASSQGILSPIGAFF.

The CDR3 here is CASGSLAPEQFF. The chain couples TRBV12-5 to TRBJ2-1. Germline assignment: CDR1 LGHNT and CDR2 FRNRAP. The CDR3 contains 12 residues.

The gene calls are TRBV20-1 and TRBJ2-3. The CDR3 sequence is 15 residues long. Germline CDR1 DFQATT, CDR2 SNEGSKA (reference sequence). CDR3 sequence: CSASLSRSSTDTQYF.

CDR3 loop: CASSQDLGADTGELFF. The rearrangement uses TRBV4-3 and TRBJ2-2. There are 16 residues in the CDR3. From germline, CDR1 is LGHNA and CDR2 YSLEER.

The V gene is TRBV30, the J gene TRBJ2-2; without DNA, the TCRdb call of TRBD2 cannot be checked. The CDR3 is made up of 15 amino acids. The V gene's germline CDR1 is GTSNPN and CDR2 SVGIG (reference sequence). This CDR3 is CAWTRREVDTGELFF.

The V and J genes are TRBV23-1 and TRBJ2-4; the TCRdb call, TRBD1, lacks DNA for checking. TRBV23-1 is assigned to the ORF class and has an uncertain function. The CDR3 spans 14 residues. CDR3 residues: CASSHQDRKNLQYF.

This rearrangement joins TRBV5-1 to TRBJ2-1; as DNA is missing, the TRBD2 call by TCRdb cannot be tested. This CDR3 comprises 15 residues. The germline gives CDR1 SGHRS, CDR2 YFSETQ. Here the CDR3 reads CASSLAAGDRNEQFF.

The gene calls are TRBV18 and TRBJ1-2; TCRdb outputs TRBD1, but without DNA this stays unchecked. The CDR3 spans 14 residues. CDR1 and CDR2 (germline): KGHSH, LQKENI. The CDR3 protein is CASSSQTGKAGYTF.

This sequence joins TRBV4-3 and TRBJ2-3. The length of the CDR3 is 17 residues. Germline CDR1 LGHNA, CDR2 YSLEER. CDR3 sequence: CASSQEVGITATDTQYF.

This sequence joins TRBV12-3 or TRBV12-4 and TRBJ1-2; with no DNA, the TCRdb D assignment of TRBD1 cannot be verified. The CDR3 has 18 amino acids. CDR3 residues: CASSLRGSSGDGVYGYTF.

The chain joins TRBV2 to TRBJ2-3; TCRdb names TRBD2, which stays unverified in the absence of DNA. The length of the CDR3 is 15 residues. CDR1 is SNHLY, CDR2 FYNNEI, per germline. This chain's CDR3 is CASKLESGTTDTQYF.

The rearrangement uses TRBV6-2 or TRBV6-3 and TRBJ2-5; checking the TCRdb D call of TRBD1 is not possible without DNA. Germline CDR1 reads MNHEY; CDR2 reads SVGEGT. This CDR3 region has 18 residues. CDR3 amino acids: CASSPFSAGHTRGETQYF.

The chain carries TRBV24-1 and TRBJ1-2; TCRdb picks TRBD1, but there is no DNA to check that call. The CDR3 spans 14 residues. The germline V gene encodes CDR1 KGHDR and CDR2 SFDVKD. Here the CDR3 reads CATSPPGEVYGYTF.

The chain joins TRBV15 to TRBJ2-1; TCRdb's assignment of TRBD2 cannot be checked, as there is no DNA. The CDR3 has 15 amino acids. Germline V lookup: CDR1 LNHNV, CDR2 YYDKDF (reference sequence). CDR3 sequence: CATSREGLARNEQFF.

CDR3 in amino acids: CASSQDKTRGTEAFF. The chain couples TRBV3-1 to TRBJ1-1; the TCRdb D gene call, TRBD1, has no DNA to confirm it. The CDR3 loop spans 15 amino acids. Per the germline V gene, CDR1 is LGHDT and CDR2 is YNNKEL (reference sequence).

The CDR3: CASSQGTSESYEQYF. This rearrangement joins TRBV4-1 to TRBJ2-7; the D gene TCRdb calls, TRBD2, cannot be checked with no DNA. There are 15 residues in the CDR3. CDR1 and CDR2 from the germline V gene are MGHRA and YSYEKL.

The genes are TRBV28 and TRBJ2-2. Germline CDR1 reads MDHEN; CDR2 reads SYDVKM. This CDR3 contains 14 residues. The CDR3 sequence: CASSTVANTGELFF. Supplemented by reference TRBV28 and TRBJ2-2, the full variable domain reads DVKVTQSSRYLVKRTGEKVFLECVQDMDHENMFWYRQDPGLGLRLIYFSYDVKMKEKGDIPEGYSVSREKKERFSLILESASTNQTSMYLCASSTVANTGELFFGEGSRLTVL.

The chain couples TRBV19 to TRBJ1-1. CDR3 size: 14 residues. Germline V gene sequence: CDR1 LNHDA, CDR2 SQIVND (reference sequence). CDR3 residues: CASSIGEGNTEAFF.

The V call is TRBV7-2, the J call TRBJ2-7; TCRdb outputs TRBD1, but without DNA this stays unchecked. The CDR3 is made up of 15 amino acids. The germline gives CDR1 SGHTA, CDR2 FQGNSA. The CDR3 loop is CASSRRTGASYEQYF.

V and J are TRBV19 and TRBJ1-5; the TCRdb D gene call, TRBD1, has no DNA to confirm it. The CDR3 is made up of 14 amino acids. Looked up from germline, CDR1 is LNHDA and CDR2 is SQIVND (reference sequence). This CDR3 is CASRGAGPLQPQHF.

The rearrangement joins TRBV6-1 to TRBJ1-2. The CDR3 totals 14 residues. Germline V gives CDR1 MNHNS, CDR2 SASEGT. The CDR3 region is CASRRDGDNYGYTF.

The rearrangement joins TRBV28 to TRBJ2-3; TCRdb calls TRBD1, which cannot be checked without DNA. The CDR3 is made up of 17 amino acids. Germline V gene lookup returns CDR1 MDHEN and CDR2 SYDVKM. The CDR3 loop is CASSFNSGTGITDTQYF.

V gene TRBV19 combines with J gene TRBJ1-1; TCRdb proposes TRBD1, but this gene call is untestable without DNA. The CDR3 has 13 amino acids. Germline CDR1 reads LNHDA; CDR2 reads SQIVND (reference sequence). CDR3 sequence: CASSAGTSPEAFF.